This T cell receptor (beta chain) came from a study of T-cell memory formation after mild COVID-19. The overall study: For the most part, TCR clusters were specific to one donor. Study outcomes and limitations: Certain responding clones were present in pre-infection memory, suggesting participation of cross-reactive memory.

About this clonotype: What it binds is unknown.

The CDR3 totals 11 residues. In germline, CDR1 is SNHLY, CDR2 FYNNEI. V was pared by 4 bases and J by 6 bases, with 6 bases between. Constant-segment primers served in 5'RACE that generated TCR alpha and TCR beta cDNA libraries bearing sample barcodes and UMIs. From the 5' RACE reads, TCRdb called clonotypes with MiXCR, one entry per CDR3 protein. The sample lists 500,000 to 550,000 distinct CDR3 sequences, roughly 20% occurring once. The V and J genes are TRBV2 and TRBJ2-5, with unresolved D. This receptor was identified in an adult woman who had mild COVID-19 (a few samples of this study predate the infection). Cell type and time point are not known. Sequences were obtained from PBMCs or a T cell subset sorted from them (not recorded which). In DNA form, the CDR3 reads TGTGCCAGCAGTGGATATAAGACCCAGTACTTC. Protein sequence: CASSGYKTQYF.